This record concerns one T cell receptor (beta chain) sequence. What it recognizes is unknown. At one of its ends the junction is not consistent with the germline gene, which may arise from a read error. This specimen belongs to a study of cytomegalovirus exposure and HLA in healthy donors. Overall study results and limits: An analysis was carried out later, and it reportedly showed fewer N-insertions in an Asian-associated ancestry cluster than the approximately 710-donor mean. An analysis done earlier found most TCR beta V segments productive about 87% or about 30% of the time.

PCR was performed using 60 Vbeta and 13 Jbeta primers. The repertoire was sequenced with immunoSEQ multiplex PCR; TCRdb's copy has only in-frame clones and lacks some. Counted here are more than 90,000 clones, approximately 76% occurring once; the ten biggest clones make up around 15%. Nominal health characterized the donors when sampled, though unrecorded immune exposures were likely. The CDR3 loop spans 13 amino acids. Germline loops: CDR1 SSHAT, CDR2 FNYEAQ (reference sequence). The sequenced sample was PBMCs. J is TRBJ1-1 and V is TRBV7-7; D is unresolved. The receptor's source is a middle-aged man in good health and CMV-seropositive. The CDR3 nucleotides are TGTGCTAGCAGCTTGGTGCAGTACACTGAAGCTTTCTTT. This translates into CASSLVQYTEAFF.